The 28 T cell receptor beta chains listed next were all sequenced from one sample in a study of CD8+CD57+ T cells in acquired aplastic anemia. TCR beta VDJ and CDR3 profiling used genomic DNA as template. TCRdb re-called the reads with MiXCR, one entry per CDR3 protein. The sample carries 300,000 or so distinct CDR3 sequences, roughly 59% recorded once. Previously, flow cytometry had revealed CD8+CD57+ cell expansion in the patients chosen for sequencing. Sequencing was performed on sorted CD4+, CD8+, or CD8+CD57+ T cells (not recorded which) from PBMCs. Receptor source: a human donor with aplastic anemia.

This rearrangement joins TRBV7-9 to TRBJ2-7, with TRBD2 as a possible D gene (5 bases). The CDR3 loop spans 16 amino acids. Per germline, CDR1 SEHNR and CDR2 FQNEAQ (reference sequence). Trimming left V 1 base short and J 2 bases short, with 15 bases between. CDR3 bases: TGTGCCAGCAGCTTAGGAGGGTCAGACCCCACCTACGAGCAGTACTTC. This codes for CASSLGGSDPTYEQYF. Drawing the rest from reference TRBV7-9 and TRBJ2-7, the complete variable domain is DTGVSQNPRHKITKRGQNVTFRCDPISEHNRLYWYRQTLGQGPEFLTYFQNEAQLEKSRLLSDRFSAERPKGSFSTLEIQRTEQGDSAMYLCASSLGGSDPTYEQYFGPGTRLTVT.

To note about this clonotype: One junction end disagrees with the germline gene, perhaps due to a read error. V is TRBV19 and J is TRBJ1-2; no definite D call. The germline V gene has CDR1 LNHDA and CDR2 SQIVND (reference sequence). The CDR3 is 13 amino acids. The CDR3 spells CANSDYRNYGYTF. CDR3 in DNA: TGTGCCAATAGTGATTATAGGAACTATGGCTACACCTTC.

This clonotype was found a few times. CDR3 loop: CASSSRSQTGSTDTQYF. DNA for the CDR3: TGTGCCAGCAGCTCCCGTTCCCAGACAGGGAGCACAGATACGCAGTATTTT. The J gene is TRBJ2-3, the V gene TRBV5-4; 7 positions agree with TRBD1. CDR1 SGHNT and CDR2 YYREEE come from the germline V gene (reference sequence). The CDR3 runs to 17 residues. The ends lost 3 bases at V and 0 bases at J; junction bases unmatched: 10. Combining the CDR3 with reference TRBV5-4 and TRBJ2-3 gives the whole variable domain ETGVTQSPTHLIKTRGQQVTLRCSSQSGHNTVSWYQQALGQGPQFIFQYYREEENGRGNFPPRFSGLQFPNYSSELNVNALELDDSALYLCASSSRSQTGSTDTQYFGPGTRLTVL.

This clonotype was seen a handful of times. The rearrangement links TRBV24-1 to TRBJ2-3, with a weak D call TRBD1 (7 bases). The CDR3 totals 15 residues. The germline V gene has CDR1 KGHDR and CDR2 SFDVKD. Between the trimmed V and J ends, which lost 5 bases and 4 bases, there was a span of 15 bases. CDR3 DNA sequence: TGTGCCACCAGTGCTTCCCAGGGGGGCGCAGATACGCAGTATTTT. Translated, it gives CATSASQGGADTQYF.

V and J are TRBV20-1 and TRBJ2-2, with a tentative D call TRBD1 (6 bases). Germline assignment: CDR1 DFQATT and CDR2 SNEGSKA (reference sequence). CDR3 length: 16 residues. Deletions cut 0 bases from V and 2 bases from J, with 13 bases between. The CDR3 DNA reads as TGCAGTGCTAGAGATCCTCGAGGGGGTAACACCGGGGAGCTGTTTTTT. It encodes CSARDPRGGNTGELFF.

This clonotype appeared many times. V is TRBV3-1 and J is TRBJ2-3, with D unclear. CDR1 and CDR2 (germline): LGHDT, YNNKEL (reference sequence). This CDR3 has 12 residues. V lost 1 base to trimming and J lost 10 bases, with 9 bases between them. CDR3 DNA sequence: TGTGCCAGCAGCCAAGTACCTGAAGCGCAGTATTTT. It encodes CASSQVPEAQYF.

The chain links TRBV9 to TRBJ2-7, with D possibly matching TRBD2 (6 bases). From germline, CDR1 is SGDLS and CDR2 YYNGEE. This CDR3 is built from 14 residues. The germline V and J ends were trimmed by 0 bases and 3 bases, with 10 bases remaining between them. Written as DNA, the CDR3 is TGTGCCAGCAGCGTAGTGGGGGGAAGCTACGAGCAGTACTTC. Translating it yields CASSVVGGSYEQYF.

CDR3 in DNA: TGCAGTGCCCGCAGCTCTAACTATGGCTACACCTTC. This sequence encodes CSARSSNYGYTF. V usage is TRBV20-1 and J usage is TRBJ1-2; D is unresolved. Germline CDR1 is DFQATT and CDR2 is SNEGSKA (reference sequence). This CDR3 comprises 12 residues. V lost 6 bases to trimming and J lost 0 bases, with 8 bases between them.

This clonotype was counted ten times or more. The chain uses TRBV6-6 and TRBJ1-5; the D is unclear. V lost 6 bases and J 4 bases, leaving 16 bases between the germline ends. The CDR3 has 15 amino acids. Germline V gives CDR1 MNHNY, CDR2 SVGAGI (reference sequence). CDR3: CASSPGRGINQPQHF. For the CDR3, the DNA is TGTGCCAGCAGCCCTGGACGGGGAATAAATCAGCCCCAGCATTTT.

The chain carries TRBV24-1 and TRBJ2-5, with 9 positions matching TRBD2. This CDR3 contains 14 residues. The V gene end was trimmed by 7 bases and the J gene end by 5 bases; junction bases not matched to a gene: 7. Germline V lookup: CDR1 KGHDR, CDR2 SFDVKD. The CDR3 DNA is TGTGCCACCAGCGGGCGGGAGGGTCATGAGACCCAGTACTTC. Residues: CATSGREGHETQYF.

In this sample, this clonotype turned up once. At one of its ends the junction is not consistent with the germline gene, which may arise from a read error. J is TRBJ1-2 and V is TRBV25-1; D is uncertain. CDR3 length: 13 residues. From germline, CDR1 is MGHDK and CDR2 SYGVNS. The CDR3 DNA reads TGTGCCAGCAGTGAAACAGCGAACTATGGCGACACCTTC. It is translated as CASSETANYGDTF.

This sequence joins TRBV15 and TRBJ2-1; TRBD1 aligns across 7 bases. Trimming at V came to 0 bases and at J to 4 bases, leaving 6 bases not matched to a gene. The CDR3 contains 16 residues. The germline gives CDR1 LNHNV, CDR2 YYDKDF (reference sequence). In nucleotides, the CDR3 is TGTGCCACCAGCAGAGACGCCGGGACAGAGTACAATGAGCAGTTCTTC. This encodes CATSRDAGTEYNEQFF.

This clonotype appeared many times. V gene TRBV24-1 combines with J gene TRBJ1-2, with 7 bases that match TRBD1. V was pared by 6 bases and J by 7 bases, with 4 bases of the junction left unmatched. CDR3 length: 12 residues. Germline-derived CDR1 and CDR2 are KGHDR and SFDVKD. This CDR3 reads CATSSTGVGYTF. The DNA for the CDR3 is TGTGCCACCAGTAGCACAGGGGTTGGCTACACCTTC.

Many counts were recorded for this clonotype. The chain has TRBV3-1 and TRBJ1-1, with a possible D match to TRBD1 (5 bases). This CDR3 contains 13 residues. Between the trimmed V and J ends, which lost 0 bases and 6 bases, there was a span of 8 bases. Germline V gene lookup returns CDR1 LGHDT and CDR2 YNNKEL (reference sequence). Written as DNA, the CDR3 is TGTGCCAGCAGCCAAGAGGGGGACCCTGAAGCTTTCTTT. Its protein is CASSQEGDPEAFF. The full variable domain, with the rest looked up from reference TRBV3-1 and TRBJ1-1, is DTAVSQTPKYLVTQMGNDKSIKCEQNLGHDTMYWYKQDSKKFLKIMFSYNNKELIINETVPNRFSPKSPDKAHLNLHINSLELGDSAVYFCASSQEGDPEAFFGQGTRLTVV.

The chain recombines TRBV9 with TRBJ1-2, with a possible D match to TRBD1 (6 bases). Trimming removed 0 bases from V and 4 bases from J, with 7 bases in between. Per the germline V gene, CDR1 is SGDLS and CDR2 is YYNGEE. The CDR3 is made up of 13 amino acids. CDR3 nucleotide sequence: TGTGCCAGCAGCGTAGGCAGGGGCTATGGCTACACCTTC. This encodes CASSVGRGYGYTF.

This clonotype came up many times. The chain employs TRBV9 and TRBJ2-7, with TRBD2 matching over 8 bases. V lost 2 bases and J lost 2; bases outside the gene matches: 6. The CDR3 has 15 residues. The V gene's germline CDR1 is SGDLS and CDR2 YYNGEE. CDR3 DNA sequence: TGTGCCAGCAGCGTTGCCGGGACTAGAGCCTACGAGCAGTACTTC. It translates to CASSVAGTRAYEQYF.

The J gene is TRBJ1-6, the V gene TRBV12-3 or TRBV12-4; no firm D call. The V end was cut by 0 bases, the J end by 10 bases, with 4 bases between. This CDR3 spans 12 amino acids. The CDR3 spells CASSLARSPLHF. The CDR3 DNA sequence: TGTGCCAGCAGTTTAGCGCGGTCACCCCTCCACTTT.

The sample holds one count of this clonotype. The chain has TRBV10-1 and TRBJ2-7, with TRBD1 matching 10 bases. CDR3 length: 14 residues. With V trimmed by 4 bases and J by 6 bases, 6 bases remained unmatched. Germline CDR1 and CDR2: WNHNN and SYGVQD (reference sequence). In DNA form, the CDR3 reads TGCGCCAGCAGTGTCCGGGACAGGGGTCGCGAGCAGTACTTC. This translates into CASSVRDRGREQYF.

This clonotype occurred many times. The chain recombines TRBV18 with TRBJ1-5; perhaps TRBD1 as D (5 bases). CDR1 KGHSH and CDR2 LQKENI come from the germline V gene. V was pared by 2 bases and J by 2 bases, with 13 bases between. The CDR3 contains 16 residues. The CDR3 DNA reads TGTGCCAGCTCACCAAGGCCCAGGGCCGGCAATCAGCCCCAGCATTTT. Translating gives CASSPRPRAGNQPQHF. Full variable domain (rest looked up from reference TRBV18 and TRBJ1-5): NAGVMQNPRHLVRRRGQEARLRCSPMKGHSHVYWYRQLPEEGLKFMVYLQKENIIDESGMPKERFSAEFPKEGPSILRIQQVVRGDSAAYFCASSPRPRAGNQPQHFGDGTRLSIL.

This clonotype came up many times. The V call is TRBV7-8, the J call TRBJ1-2, with D unclear. The CDR3 extends over 15 amino acids. In germline, CDR1 is SGHVS, CDR2 FQNEAQ. V shed 5 bases and J shed 3 bases, with 16 bases lying between them. The CDR3 nucleotides are TGTGCCAGCAGCCCCCGCAGTTACACCGACTATGGCTACACCTTC. Amino acid sequence: CASSPRSYTDYGYTF.

This chain connects TRBV9 to TRBJ1-1; 7 bases line up with TRBD1. The V and J ends lost 3 bases and 0 bases, in that order; junction bases with no gene match: 2. Germline CDR1 and CDR2: SGDLS and YYNGEE. The CDR3 covers 14 residues. This CDR3 is CASSGGQMNTEAFF. CDR3 bases: TGTGCCAGCAGCGGGGGACAGATGAACACTGAAGCTTTCTTT.

The genes are TRBV24-1 and TRBJ2-3; TRBD2 matches at 8 bases. The CDR3 runs to 15 residues. Germline CDR1 is KGHDR and CDR2 is SFDVKD. Trimming took 3 bases from V and 7 from J; bases not matched to a gene: 8. In DNA, the CDR3 is TGTGCCACCAGTGATCCACTAGCGGTGGGCCATACGCAGTATTTT. Encoded protein: CATSDPLAVGHTQYF.

The chain uses TRBV5-6 and TRBJ2-1, with D maybe TRBD2 (6 bases). The CDR3 is 13 amino acids. Trimming stripped 2 bases from V and 7 bases from J, with 10 bases between. Germline V gives CDR1 SGHDT, CDR2 YYEEEE. CDR3 region: CASSFGGGNEQFF. The CDR3 DNA is TGTGCCAGCAGCTTCGGGGGTGGGAATGAGCAGTTCTTC.

This clonotype was counted a single time. The V gene is TRBV10-1, the J gene TRBJ1-2; 8 bases are a match to TRBD1. Germline trimming cut 6 bases from V and 3 bases from J; bases unmatched to any gene: 6. CDR1 and CDR2 (germline): WNHNN, SYGVQD (reference sequence). The CDR3 runs 14 residues. CDR3 in amino acids: CASRRTGLYYGYTF. DNA of the CDR3: TGCGCCAGCAGAAGGACAGGGCTATACTATGGCTACACCTTC.

V and J are TRBV7-9 and TRBJ2-7; D perhaps matches TRBD2 (5 bases). CDR1 and CDR2 from the germline V gene are SEHNR and FQNEAQ (reference sequence). V lost 9 bases, J lost 0 bases, and 15 bases lay in between. This CDR3 comprises 14 residues. The CDR3 coding sequence is TGTGCCAGTAGTATAAGAGGGTACTCCTACGAGCAGTACTTC. The encoded protein is CASSIRGYSYEQYF.

V is TRBV12-3 or TRBV12-4 and J is TRBJ2-1; D remains ambiguous. The length of the CDR3 is 13 residues. V gave up 4 bases and J gave up 9 bases, with 13 bases separating them. This CDR3 is CASSWTTAGEQFF. The CDR3 region has the DNA TGTGCCAGCAGTTGGACGACGGCAGGTGAGCAGTTCTTC.

In this sample, this clonotype turned up many times. This chain links TRBV3-1 with TRBJ2-1; possibly TRBD2 for D (6 bases). The V end was cut by 0 bases, the J end by 9 bases, with 15 bases between. In germline, CDR1 is LGHDT, CDR2 YNNKEL (reference sequence). The CDR3 spans 15 residues. The CDR3 here is CASSQERRGSSEQFF. CDR3 nucleotides: TGTGCCAGCAGCCAAGAAAGGCGGGGCTCGAGTGAGCAGTTCTTC.

This sequence joins TRBV19 and TRBJ2-7; D possibly matches TRBD1 or TRBD2 (5 bases each). V was trimmed by 2 bases and J by 0 bases, leaving 8 bases between them. CDR3 length: 14 amino acids. Germline CDR1 and CDR2: LNHDA and SQIVND (reference sequence). CDR3 loop: CASSIRDGSYEQYF. In nucleotides, the CDR3 is TGTGCCAGTAGTATACGGGACGGCTCCTACGAGCAGTACTTC.